This T cell receptor beta chain was sequenced during a study of blood T cell repertoires in COVID-19. Turning to the study itself: Sites in the United States, Italy and Spain provided acute and convalescent COVID-19 samples. From T cells, B-cell-depleted T cells, or PBMCs came the material, which was cDNA or gDNA.

In the authors' workflow: Reference gene primers were amplified, and this amplification served to estimate nucleated cell counts. Only in-frame clones appear in the TCRdb table, and some are missing; sequencing was by immunoSEQ multiplex PCR. The DNA gave D and trimming, while V, J and clone size come from that table. The sample lists some 350,000 clones; around 87% were seen once. Sample: PBMCs or T cells enriched from blood (not recorded which). The source is a woman in her twenties or thirties who had recovered from COVID-19.

CDR3 nucleotide sequence: TGTGCCAGCTCACCCCGGGACAGGGTCGAGCAGTACTTC. Translated: CASSPRDRVEQYF. V gene TRBV18 combines with J gene TRBJ2-7; 9 bases map to TRBD1. The V gene end was trimmed by 3 bases and the J gene end by 6 bases; junction bases not matched to a gene: 3. The CDR3 is 13 residues long. The germline CDR1 and CDR2 sequences are KGHSH and LQKENI.